This T cell receptor beta chain is from a study of siplizumab effects on memory and regulatory T cells. The table came from immunoSEQ multiplex PCR; TCRdb's copy has only in-frame clones and leaves some out. The sample records some 100,000 clones, approximately 93% being singletons. The germline gives CDR1 SGHNT, CDR2 YENEEA. The CDR3 is 13 residues long. Trimming took off 0 bases at V and 12 bases at J, with 12 bases between the two ends. This receptor was taken from a human donor in good health. What was sequenced was CD8+ T cells sorted from blood. The chain is built from TRBV11-3 and TRBJ2-1; unclear D gene. CDR3 sequence: CASSLDPPNRQFF. CDR3 DNA sequence: TGTGCCAGCAGCTTAGACCCGCCGAATCGGCAGTTCTTC.